The 13 T cell receptor beta chains listed next were all sequenced from one sample in a study of early T cells in non-severe SARS-CoV-2 infection. TCRdb reprocessed the 5' RACE reads via MiXCR and lists one record per CDR3 protein. Of approximately 90,000 distinct CDR3 sequences in the sample, 16% are singletons; the top ten hold 4.5% to 6.5%. Sequenced here: whole blood, sampled at baseline. The source of these receptors is an adult who was a healthcare worker with PCR-confirmed SARS-CoV-2 infection or an uninfected control (not recorded which).

The genes are TRBV20-1 and TRBJ1-2, with 7 nucleotides matching TRBD1. The CDR3 has 15 residues. Germline assignment: CDR1 DFQATT and CDR2 SNEGSKA (reference sequence). V was pared by 2 bases and J by 4 bases, with 10 bases of the junction left unmatched. CDR3 nucleotides: TGCAGTGCTAGATCTGGGACAGCTGAAATCTATGGCTACACCTTC. This gives the protein CSARSGTAEIYGYTF.

This chain connects TRBV9 to TRBJ2-2; D gene unclear. This CDR3 spans 14 amino acids. V lost 2 bases to trimming and J lost 0 bases, with 5 bases between them. From germline, CDR1 is SGDLS and CDR2 YYNGEE. The CDR3 bases are TGTGCCAGCAGCGTGCGGCCGAACACCGGGGAGCTGTTTTTT. Amino acids: CASSVRPNTGELFF.

In its sample, this clonotype was seen a few times. This sequence joins TRBV28 and TRBJ2-5; D is ambiguous. Germline V gives CDR1 MDHEN, CDR2 SYDVKM. V was pared by 3 bases and J by 7 bases, with 18 bases between. The CDR3 has 15 amino acids. CDR3 region: CASSFLKASLGTQYF. For the CDR3, the DNA is TGTGCCAGCAGTTTTCTCAAGGCAAGCCTAGGGACCCAGTACTTC.

This clonotype was counted between two and nine times. The CDR3 DNA sequence: TGTGCCAGCAGCTTAGATTTGGGTAGCGGGAGTGGGAAAGATACGCAGTATTTT. Encoded protein: CASSLDLGSGSGKDTQYF. This chain links TRBV11-2 with TRBJ2-3; TRBD2 matches at 9 bases. The junction had 12 bases not matched to a gene; V was cut back by 0 bases and J by 5 bases. This CDR3 is built from 18 residues. In germline, CDR1 is SGHAT, CDR2 FQNNGV.

The chain employs TRBV27 and TRBJ2-1; no clear D gene. The CDR3 sequence is 14 residues long. V was shortened by 6 bases and J by 7 bases, with 16 bases between the two germline ends. Germline values: CDR1 MNHEY, CDR2 SMNVEV (reference sequence). The CDR3 DNA reads as TGTGCCAGCAGCCTCGACCTGTATAAAAATGAGCAGTTCTTC. Amino acids: CASSLDLYKNEQFF.

This clonotype was seen more than once but under ten times. The CDR3 DNA sequence: TGTGCCACCAGTGGCCCGGGAGTCTTGTATGAGCAGTTCTTC. It specifies CATSGPGVLYEQFF. The gene calls are TRBV24-1 and TRBJ2-1; D perhaps matches TRBD2 (6 bases). The germline CDR1 and CDR2 sequences are KGHDR and SFDVKD. The CDR3 has 14 residues. Trimming removed 5 bases at V and 8 bases at J, with 15 bases between.

This clonotype was recorded a few times. This rearrangement joins TRBV9 to TRBJ2-6; 7 positions match TRBD2. J was trimmed by 2 bases and V by 4 bases; bases with no gene match: 3. Germline V lookup: CDR1 SGDLS, CDR2 YYNGEE. The CDR3 totals 15 residues. CDR3 amino acids: CASSFAGAGANVLTF. As DNA, the CDR3 is TGTGCCAGCAGCTTTGCGGGGGCTGGGGCCAACGTCCTGACTTTC.

The sample holds a few counts of this clonotype. The J gene is TRBJ2-7, the V gene TRBV7-9; either TRBD1 or TRBD2 may supply D (5 bases each). V shed 5 bases and J shed 0 bases, with 8 bases lying between them. The CDR3 runs to 13 residues. CDR1 is SEHNR, CDR2 FQNEAQ, per germline (reference sequence). CDR3 DNA sequence: TGTGCCAGCAGCCGGGACGGCTCCTACGAGCAGTACTTC. Translated: CASSRDGSYEQYF.

In this sample, this clonotype turned up a few times. It may be a read error: a sequence one base away is much more abundant. Here the CDR3 reads CSARVYEQYF. DNA for the CDR3: TGCAGTGCTAGGGTCTACGAGCAGTACTTC. The chain combines TRBV20-1 with TRBJ2-7; D uncertain. CDR1 is DFQATT and CDR2 is SNEGSKA in the germline V gene (reference sequence). This CDR3 has 10 amino acids. V was cut by 3 bases and J by 3 bases, with 3 bases left in between.

As for this clonotype: A much larger clone lies a single base off, so this may be a read error. The V gene is TRBV5-1, the J gene TRBJ2-6; perhaps TRBD2 as D (5 bases). Germline lookup yields CDR1 SGHRS and CDR2 YFSETQ. The CDR3 is made up of 15 amino acids. The CDR3 sequence: CTSSFRGSGANVLTF. DNA for the CDR3: TGCACCAGCAGCTTTCGGGGATCTGGGGCCAACGTCCTGACTTTC.

The chain joins TRBV3-1 to TRBJ2-3, with D maybe TRBD2 (5 bases). Germline lookup yields CDR1 LGHDT and CDR2 YNNKEL (reference sequence). This CDR3 contains 14 residues. Between the trimmed V and J ends, which lost 3 bases and 2 bases, there was a span of 9 bases. CDR3 DNA: TGTGCCAGCAGCCAGACACGGGACACAGATACGCAGTATTTT. Its translation: CASSQTRDTDTQYF.

This clonotype was seen at least ten times. The chain links TRBV27 to TRBJ1-4, with TRBD1 matching over 9 bases. The length of the CDR3 is 15 residues. The V segment lost 3 bases and the J segment 5 bases; nucleotides outside the gene matches: 4. The germline V gene encodes CDR1 MNHEY and CDR2 SMNVEV (reference sequence). CDR3 amino acids: CASSLLGQGNEKLFF. The CDR3 coding sequence is TGTGCCAGCAGTTTGTTGGGACAGGGAAATGAAAAACTGTTTTTT.

This clonotype was counted a few times. The V and J genes are TRBV28 and TRBJ2-7, with TRBD2 identical over 12 bases. The CDR3 totals 15 residues. From germline, CDR1 is MDHEN and CDR2 SYDVKM. Unmatched junction bases numbered 7, after V lost 6 bases and J lost 4 bases. CDR3 loop: CASRLAGGVDYEQYF. CDR3 nucleotides: TGTGCCAGCAGGCTAGCGGGAGGGGTAGATTACGAGCAGTACTTC.